A selection of T cell receptor beta chains follows, all from one sample in a study of T-cell memory formation after mild COVID-19. TCRdb recomputed calls from the 5' RACE reads with MiXCR, one row per CDR3 protein. The sample has fewer than 400,000 distinct CDR3 sequences; over 10% are singletons. The sequencing sample was made of PBMCs or a T cell subset sorted from them (not recorded which). The receptors come from a young man who had mild COVID-19 (a few samples of this study predate the infection). Cell type and time point are not known. The CDR3 runs from the conserved cysteine through the conserved F or W. D genes are given only for firm matches. Clone size is stated in some rows and not others, as once, few, many or a class when expanded.

cdr3_nt,cdr3_aa,d_call,j_call,clone_size,v_call
TGTGCCAGCAGTTATCGGGGGAGAGAACAAGAGACCCAGTACTTC,CASSYRGREQETQYF,-,TRBJ2-5,few,TRBV6-2/TRBV6-3
TGTGCCAGCGGGGATAGGAGGGATGGCTACACCTTC,CASGDRRDGYTF,-,TRBJ1-2,-,TRBV12-3/TRBV12-4
TGTGCCAGCAGTTACGGTAGAAACACTGAAGCTTTCTTT,CASSYGRNTEAFF,-,TRBJ1-1,many,TRBV6-2/TRBV6-3
TGTGCCAGCCCGGGGGGGGGCGCACCCTCCTATGAGCAGTTCTTC,CASPGGGAPSYEQFF,TRBD2,TRBJ2-1,few,TRBV6-5
TGTGCCAGCAGTTACTCTTCCAGGGGCAATGAGCAGTTCTTC,CASSYSSRGNEQFF,-,TRBJ2-1,once,TRBV6-5
TGTGCCAGCAGTAACACTAACTATGGCTACACCTTC,CASSNTNYGYTF,-,TRBJ1-2,few,TRBV6-5
TGTGCCAGCAGTGAATCCGGGACAGGGCGCAATCAGCCCCAGCATTTT,CASSESGTGRNQPQHF,TRBD1,TRBJ1-5,few,TRBV25-1
TGTGCCACAACCGGGGATAAGCAGTATTTT,CATTGDKQYF,-,TRBJ2-3,-,TRBV6-6
TGTGCCAGCAGCTTAGAACGGAGCTCCTACGAGCAGTACTTC,CASSLERSSYEQYF,-,TRBJ2-7,few,TRBV11-2
TGTGCCAGCAATAGGGGGACAGGTAGTCCGTCGAACTATGGCTACACCTTC,CASNRGTGSPSNYGYTF,TRBD1,TRBJ1-2,-,TRBV6-5
TGTGCCAGCAGCCAAGGTACGAGTGGAAACACCATATATTTT,CASSQGTSGNTIYF,-,TRBJ1-3,-,TRBV3-1
TGTGCCAGCAGTTTATCCCAAGTTATGCCTGGCCGTTTTAGCAATCAGCCCCAGCATTTT,CASSLSQVMPGRFSNQPQHF,-,TRBJ1-5,few,TRBV28
TGTGCCAGCAGCTTAGTAGCGGGGGGCACAGATACGCAGTATTTT,CASSLVAGGTDTQYF,TRBD2,TRBJ2-3,many,TRBV7-2
TGCGCCAGCAGCCCGGAATGGGTGGGCGGAGAGACCCAGTACTTC,CASSPEWVGGETQYF,-,TRBJ2-5,-,TRBV4-1
TGCGCCAGCAGCTCCGAAGGCGCTAGCGGGGGCGATACGCAGTATTTT,CASSSEGASGGDTQYF,TRBD2,TRBJ2-3,-,TRBV5-1
TGTGCCAGCAGCCCTCGGACTGTTCGCAGCTCCTACAATGAGCAGTTCTTC,CASSPRTVRSSYNEQFF,-,TRBJ2-1,-,TRBV7-6
TGTGCCAGCAGCTTACAGGGGGCTAACACCTTC,CASSLQGANTF,TRBD1,TRBJ1-2,-,TRBV11-2
TGTGCCAGCAGCTTAGCCCCGCAAAGGACACTAGCGGGTTTCTACAATGAGCAGTTCTTC,CASSLAPQRTLAGFYNEQFF,TRBD2,TRBJ2-1,many,TRBV5-5
TGTGCCAGCAGCTTGGCAAGGTCATCGTACAATGAGCAGTTCTTC,CASSLARSSYNEQFF,-,TRBJ2-1,-,TRBV5-5
TGCAGTGCAACCGGGACAGGGAGCTCCTACGAGCAGTACTTC,CSATGTGSSYEQYF,TRBD1,TRBJ2-7,-,TRBV20-1
TGCGCCAGCAGTGAATGGACAGACACCACAGATACGCAGTATTTT,CASSEWTDTTDTQYF,-,TRBJ2-3,few,TRBV10-1
TGTGCCTCTTGGCGAAGGGTAATGAACACTGAAGCTTTCTTT,CASWRRVMNTEAFF,-,TRBJ1-1,-,TRBV30
TGCGCCAGCAGCTTAGGCGATCTGAGGGACGAAAAACTGTTTTTT,CASSLGDLRDEKLFF,-,TRBJ1-4,few,TRBV5-1
TGCAGCGTTGAAGATCTGATACAAGAGACCCAGTACTTC,CSVEDLIQETQYF,-,TRBJ2-5,many,TRBV29-1
TGTGCCAGCAGTTACCCTGTAACTAGCGGGGGGACCTACGAGCAGTACTTC,CASSYPVTSGGTYEQYF,TRBD2,TRBJ2-7,few,TRBV6-2/TRBV6-3
TGTGCCATCAGTGATCCCCATTTGGCTAGCTCCTACAATGAGCAGTTCTTC,CAISDPHLASSYNEQFF,-,TRBJ2-1,many,TRBV10-3
TGTGCCAGCAGTTTGCGGCGGCTTCACTATGGCTACACCTTC,CASSLRRLHYGYTF,-,TRBJ1-2,few,TRBV12-3/TRBV12-4
TGTGCCACCAGCACCCAGCGGGGGAACCAAGAGACCCAGTACTTC,CATSTQRGNQETQYF,TRBD2,TRBJ2-5,few,TRBV15
TGTGCCAGCAGACTAGCGGGGGGTGATGAGCAGTTCTTC,CASRLAGGDEQFF,TRBD2,TRBJ2-1,few,TRBV6-2/TRBV6-3
TGTGCCAGCAGCCCCGGGGGGGGGCTGAACTATGGCTACACCTTC,CASSPGGGLNYGYTF,-,TRBJ1-2,-,TRBV7-8
TGCAGTGCTAGAGCCCTTGCCCCGGCCGCCGAAGCTTTCTTT,CSARALAPAAEAFF,-,TRBJ1-1,-,TRBV20-1
TGCGCCAGCAGCCTAGGGACTAGCGGGGGTGATGAGCAGTTCTTC,CASSLGTSGGDEQFF,TRBD2,TRBJ2-1,few,TRBV5-1
TGTGCCAGCAAGGGCAATAGCGGGGGGTATGAGCAGTTCTTC,CASKGNSGGYEQFF,TRBD2,TRBJ2-1,few,TRBV7-8
TGTGCCAGCTCACGTCGGTCTAGCGGGGAGGGTGAGCAGTTCTTC,CASSRRSSGEGEQFF,TRBD2,TRBJ2-1,few,TRBV18
TGTGCCAGCAGTTTCCGGGGGGCGTCGCTTGAAAAACTGTTTTTT,CASSFRGASLEKLFF,-,TRBJ1-4,-,TRBV12-3/TRBV12-4
TGTGCCAGCAGCTTCTCCGGGACAGGGGGGGAGACCCAGTACTTC,CASSFSGTGGETQYF,TRBD1,TRBJ2-5,few,TRBV7-2
TGTGCCAGCAGCCCGGCAGCGGGAGAGACCCAGTACTTC,CASSPAAGETQYF,-,TRBJ2-5,-,TRBV11-2
TGTGACAGCACCCCGGACGGATATCAGCCCCAGCATTTT,CDSTPDGYQPQHF,-,TRBJ1-5,-,TRBV6-2/TRBV6-3
TGTGCCAGTAGTAAAGTAAGGCGCGACACCGGGGAGCTGTTTTTT,CASSKVRRDTGELFF,-,TRBJ2-2,-,TRBV19
TGTGCCAGCAGCTTAGCTAGCGGGGGGGCCTCAGATACGCAGTATTTT,CASSLASGGASDTQYF,TRBD2,TRBJ2-3,few,TRBV7-2
TGTGCCAGCTCACCACGCCAAGCTAGGAACACCGGGGAGCTGTTTTTT,CASSPRQARNTGELFF,-,TRBJ2-2,once,TRBV18
TGCAGTGCTTCCCCCGCTATTACCTATCAGCCCCAGCATTTT,CSASPAITYQPQHF,-,TRBJ1-5,-,TRBV20-1
TGTGCCAGCGCGACTAGCGGGGGTTACAATGAGCAGTTCTTC,CASATSGGYNEQFF,TRBD2,TRBJ2-1,-,TRBV6-2/TRBV6-3
TGTGCCAGCAGCGCCGGGACAGGGAACTACACCTTC,CASSAGTGNYTF,TRBD1,TRBJ1-2,few,TRBV7-6
TGTGCCAGCAGCTTCGGGCTGCGTAACACTGAAGCTTTCTTT,CASSFGLRNTEAFF,-,TRBJ1-1,few,TRBV11-2
TGTGCCAGCAGTTACCCCAGGGACTCAGAAGAGGAAAAACTGTTTTTT,CASSYPRDSEEEKLFF,-,TRBJ1-4,-,TRBV6-2/TRBV6-3
TGTGCCAGCAGACAGTACCAAGAGACCCAGTACTTC,CASRQYQETQYF,-,TRBJ2-5,many,TRBV2
TGTGCCAGCAGCTTAAAGGGGGGAGCGGGGTCCTACAATGAGCAGTTCTTC,CASSLKGGAGSYNEQFF,-,TRBJ2-1,-,TRBV7-3
TGTGCCAGCAGTTCCCGGGGGCCCGGGGAGCTGTTTTTT,CASSSRGPGELFF,-,TRBJ2-2,many,TRBV12-3/TRBV12-4
TGTGCCACCAGTCCGGGATCCCCCTACAATGAGCAGTTCTTC,CATSPGSPYNEQFF,-,TRBJ2-1,-,TRBV24-1
TGTGCCAGCACCGGAAGCTCCTACAATGAGCAGTTCTTC,CASTGSSYNEQFF,-,TRBJ2-1,-,TRBV28
TGCGCCAGCAGCCAAGACAGGACATTATCCCGGACCTACAATGAGCAGTTCTTC,CASSQDRTLSRTYNEQFF,-,TRBJ2-1,-,TRBV4-3
TGTGCCTATTCGACCTTACCAACAACTAATGAAAAACTGTTTTTT,CAYSTLPTTNEKLFF,-,TRBJ1-4,-,TRBV21-1